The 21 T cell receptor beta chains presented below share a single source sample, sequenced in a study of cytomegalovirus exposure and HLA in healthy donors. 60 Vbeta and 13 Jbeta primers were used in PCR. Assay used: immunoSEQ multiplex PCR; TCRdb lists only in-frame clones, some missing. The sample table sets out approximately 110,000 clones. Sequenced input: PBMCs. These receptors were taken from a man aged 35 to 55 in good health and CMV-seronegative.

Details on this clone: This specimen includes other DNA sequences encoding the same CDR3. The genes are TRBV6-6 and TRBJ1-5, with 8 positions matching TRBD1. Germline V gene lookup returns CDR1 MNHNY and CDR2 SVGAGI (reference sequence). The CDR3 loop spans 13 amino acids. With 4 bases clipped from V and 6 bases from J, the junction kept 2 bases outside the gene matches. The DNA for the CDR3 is TGTGCCAGCAGTTCCCAGGGGGCTCAGCCCCAGCATTTT. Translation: CASSSQGAQPQHF.

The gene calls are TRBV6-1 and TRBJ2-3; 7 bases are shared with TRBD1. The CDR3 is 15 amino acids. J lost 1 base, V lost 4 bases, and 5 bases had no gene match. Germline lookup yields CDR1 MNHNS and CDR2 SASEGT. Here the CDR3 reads CASSGNRGGTDTQYF. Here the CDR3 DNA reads TGTGCCAGCAGTGGCAACAGGGGAGGCACAGATACGCAGTATTTT.

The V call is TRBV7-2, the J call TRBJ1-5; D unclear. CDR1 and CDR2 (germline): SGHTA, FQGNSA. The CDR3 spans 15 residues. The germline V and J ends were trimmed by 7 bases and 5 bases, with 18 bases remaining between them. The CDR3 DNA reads TGTGCCAGCAACCTGGGTGAGAGGAAGGATCAGCCCCAGCATTTT. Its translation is CASNLGERKDQPQHF.

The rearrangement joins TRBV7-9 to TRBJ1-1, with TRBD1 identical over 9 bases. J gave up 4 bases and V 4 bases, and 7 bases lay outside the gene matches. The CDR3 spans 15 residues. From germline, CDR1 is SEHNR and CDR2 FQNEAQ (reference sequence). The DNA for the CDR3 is TGTGCCAGCAGCTCGACCGGGACAGGGAGCACTGAAGCTTTCTTT. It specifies CASSSTGTGSTEAFF. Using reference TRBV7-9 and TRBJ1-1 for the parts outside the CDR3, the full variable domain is DTGVSQNPRHKITKRGQNVTFRCDPISEHNRLYWYRQTLGQGPEFLTYFQNEAQLEKSRLLSDRFSAERPKGSFSTLEIQRTEQGDSAMYLCASSSTGTGSTEAFFGQGTRLTVV.

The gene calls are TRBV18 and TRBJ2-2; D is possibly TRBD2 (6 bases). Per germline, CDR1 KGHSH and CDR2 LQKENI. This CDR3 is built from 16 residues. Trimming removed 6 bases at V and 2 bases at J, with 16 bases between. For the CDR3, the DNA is TGTGCCAGCTCCGCATTAATAGCGGAAAACACCGGGGAGCTGTTTTTT. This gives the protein CASSALIAENTGELFF.

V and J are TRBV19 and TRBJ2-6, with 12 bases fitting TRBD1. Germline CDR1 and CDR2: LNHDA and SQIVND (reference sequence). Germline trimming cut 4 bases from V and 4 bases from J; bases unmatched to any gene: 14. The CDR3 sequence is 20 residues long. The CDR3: CASSTPFGGQGAAGANVLTF. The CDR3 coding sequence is TGTGCCAGTAGTACCCCTTTTGGGGGACAGGGGGCTGCCGGGGCCAACGTCCTGACTTTC.

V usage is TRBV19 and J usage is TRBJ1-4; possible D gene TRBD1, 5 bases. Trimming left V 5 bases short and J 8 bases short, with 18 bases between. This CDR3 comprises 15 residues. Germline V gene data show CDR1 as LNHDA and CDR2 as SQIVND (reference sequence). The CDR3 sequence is CASSSGITGSEKLFF. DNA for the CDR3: TGTGCCAGTAGTTCAGGGATCACAGGATCGGAAAAACTGTTTTTT.

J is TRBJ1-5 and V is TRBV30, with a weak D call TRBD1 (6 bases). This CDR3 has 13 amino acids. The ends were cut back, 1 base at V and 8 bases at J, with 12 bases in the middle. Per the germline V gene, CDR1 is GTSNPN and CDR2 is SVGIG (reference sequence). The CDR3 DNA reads TGTGCCTGGAGTGAGCAGGGGCTCGAGCCCCAGCATTTT. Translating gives CAWSEQGLEPQHF.

CDR3 bases: TGTGCCTGGAGTGTGAACCGAGCTAGCACAGATACGCAGTATTTT. Amino acids: CAWSVNRASTDTQYF. The V gene is TRBV30, the J gene TRBJ2-3, with D uncertain. The germline gives CDR1 GTSNPN, CDR2 SVGIG (reference sequence). This CDR3 is 15 amino acids long. V lost 0 bases and J lost 0, with 10 bases in between. Variable domain in full (rest from reference TRBV30 and TRBJ2-3): SQTIHQWPATLVQPVGSPLSLECTVEGTSNPNLYWYRQAAGRGLQLLFYSVGIGQISSEVPQNLSASRPQDRQFILSSKKLLLSDSGFYLCAWSVNRASTDTQYFGPGTRLTVL.

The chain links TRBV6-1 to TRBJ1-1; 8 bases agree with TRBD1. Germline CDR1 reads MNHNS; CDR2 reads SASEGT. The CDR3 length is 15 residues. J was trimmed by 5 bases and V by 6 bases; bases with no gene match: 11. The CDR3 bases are TGTGCCAGCAGCCCATCTCAACAGGGGGGGACTGAAGCTTTCTTT. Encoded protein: CASSPSQQGGTEAFF.

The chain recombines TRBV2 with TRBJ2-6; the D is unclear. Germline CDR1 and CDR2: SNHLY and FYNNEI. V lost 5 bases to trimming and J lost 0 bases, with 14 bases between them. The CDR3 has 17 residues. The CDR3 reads CASSHSSTSSGANVLTF. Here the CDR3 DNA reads TGTGCCAGCAGTCATTCATCCACGAGCTCTGGGGCCAACGTCCTGACTTTC.

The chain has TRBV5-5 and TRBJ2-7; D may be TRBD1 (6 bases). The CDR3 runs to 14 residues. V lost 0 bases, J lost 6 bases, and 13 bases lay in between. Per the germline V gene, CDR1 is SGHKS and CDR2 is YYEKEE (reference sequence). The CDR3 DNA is TGTGCCAGCAGCTTGGAACAGGGTAGGAGCGAGCAGTACTTC. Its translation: CASSLEQGRSEQYF.

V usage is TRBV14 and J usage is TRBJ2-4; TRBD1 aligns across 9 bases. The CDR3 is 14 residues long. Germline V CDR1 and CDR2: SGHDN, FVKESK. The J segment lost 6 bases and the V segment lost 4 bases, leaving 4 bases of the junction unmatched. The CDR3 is CASSRGQGTNIQYF. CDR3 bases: TGTGCCAGCAGCCGCGGACAGGGGACAAACATTCAGTACTTC.

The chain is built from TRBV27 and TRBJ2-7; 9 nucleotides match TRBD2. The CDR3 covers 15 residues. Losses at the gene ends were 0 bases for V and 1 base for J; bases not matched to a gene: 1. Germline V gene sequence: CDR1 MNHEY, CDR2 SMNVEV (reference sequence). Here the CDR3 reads CASSLSSGSSYEQYF. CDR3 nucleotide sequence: TGTGCCAGCAGTTTATCTAGCGGGAGTTCCTACGAGCAGTACTTC.

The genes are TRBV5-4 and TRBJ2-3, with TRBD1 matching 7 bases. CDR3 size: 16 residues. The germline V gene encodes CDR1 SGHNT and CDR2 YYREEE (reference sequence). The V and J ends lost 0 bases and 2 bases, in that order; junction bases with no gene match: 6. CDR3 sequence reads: CASSLEGGTDTDTQYF. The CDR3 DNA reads TGTGCCAGCAGCTTGGAAGGGGGCACGGACACAGATACGCAGTATTTT.

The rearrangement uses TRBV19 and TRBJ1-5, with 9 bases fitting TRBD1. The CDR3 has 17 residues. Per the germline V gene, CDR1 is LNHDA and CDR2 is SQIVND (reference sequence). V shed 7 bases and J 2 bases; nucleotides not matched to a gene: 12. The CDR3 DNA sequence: TGTGCCAGTATACAGGGGGCGACTACCGTCGGCAATCAGCCCCAGCATTTT. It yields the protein CASIQGATTVGNQPQHF.

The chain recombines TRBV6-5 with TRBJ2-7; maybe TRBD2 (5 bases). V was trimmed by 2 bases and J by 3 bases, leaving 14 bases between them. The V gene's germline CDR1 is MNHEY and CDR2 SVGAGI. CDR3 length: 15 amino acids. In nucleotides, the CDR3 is TGTGCCAGCAGTTACGGCGGGCAAGGATACTACGAGCAGTACTTC. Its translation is CASSYGGQGYYEQYF.

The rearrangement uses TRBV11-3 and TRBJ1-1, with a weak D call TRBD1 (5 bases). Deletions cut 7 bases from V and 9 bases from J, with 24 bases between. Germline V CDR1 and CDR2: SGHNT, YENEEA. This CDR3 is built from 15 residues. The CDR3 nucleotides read TGTGCCAGCATCCCTCCCCCGGCACCACCAGGGAAAGCTTTCTTT. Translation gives CASIPPPAPPGKAFF.

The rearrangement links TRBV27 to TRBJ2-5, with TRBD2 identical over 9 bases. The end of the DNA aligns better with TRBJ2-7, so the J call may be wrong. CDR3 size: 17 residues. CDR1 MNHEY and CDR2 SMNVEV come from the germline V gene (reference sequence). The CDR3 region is CASTLSVRGRATYEQYF. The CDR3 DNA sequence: TGTGCCAGCACCCTTTCAGTCCGCGGGAGGGCCACCTACGAGCAGTACTTC.

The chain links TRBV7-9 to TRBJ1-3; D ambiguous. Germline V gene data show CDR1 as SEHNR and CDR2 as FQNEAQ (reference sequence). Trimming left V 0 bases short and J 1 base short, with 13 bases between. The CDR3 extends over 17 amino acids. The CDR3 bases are TGTGCCAGCAGCTTAGCGCTGAGGGTACCGTCTGGAAACACCATATATTTT. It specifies CASSLALRVPSGNTIYF.

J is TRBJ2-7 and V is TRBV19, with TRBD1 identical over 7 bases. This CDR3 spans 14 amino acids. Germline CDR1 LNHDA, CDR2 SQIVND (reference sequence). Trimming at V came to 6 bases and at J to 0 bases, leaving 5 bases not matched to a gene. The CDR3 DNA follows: TGTGCCAGTAGCAGGGACAGAAGCTCCTACGAGCAGTACTTC. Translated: CASSRDRSSYEQYF.